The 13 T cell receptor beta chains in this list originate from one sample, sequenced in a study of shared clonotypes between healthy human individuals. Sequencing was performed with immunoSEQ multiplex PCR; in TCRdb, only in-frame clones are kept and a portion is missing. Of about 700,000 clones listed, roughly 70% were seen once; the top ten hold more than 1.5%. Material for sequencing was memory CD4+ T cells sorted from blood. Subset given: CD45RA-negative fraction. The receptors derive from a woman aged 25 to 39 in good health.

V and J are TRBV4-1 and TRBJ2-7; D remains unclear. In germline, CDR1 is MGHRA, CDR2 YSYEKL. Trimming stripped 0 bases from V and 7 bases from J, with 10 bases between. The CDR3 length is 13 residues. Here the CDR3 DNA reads TGCGCCAGCAGCCAAGACTTCGGTTGGGAGCAGTACTTC. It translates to CASSQDFGWEQYF.

The CDR3, as DNA: TGTGCCAGCTCACCAGAACAGGGAACTAATGAAAAACTGTTTTTT. Protein: CASSPEQGTNEKLFF. The chain employs TRBV18 and TRBJ1-4, with D perhaps matching TRBD1 (6 bases). Between the trimmed V and J ends, which lost 2 bases and 1 base, there was a span of 8 bases. Germline CDR1 and CDR2: KGHSH and LQKENI. The CDR3 has 15 residues. Variable domain in full (rest from reference TRBV18 and TRBJ1-4): NAGVMQNPRHLVRRRGQEARLRCSPMKGHSHVYWYRQLPEEGLKFMVYLQKENIIDESGMPKERFSAEFPKEGPSILRIQQVVRGDSAAYFCASSPEQGTNEKLFFGSGTQLSVL.

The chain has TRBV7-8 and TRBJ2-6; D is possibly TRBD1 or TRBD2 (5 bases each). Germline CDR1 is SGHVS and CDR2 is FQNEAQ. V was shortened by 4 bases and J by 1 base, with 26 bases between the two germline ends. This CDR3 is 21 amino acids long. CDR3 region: CASSSRYLPGRSSSGANVLTF. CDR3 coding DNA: TGTGCCAGCAGCTCAAGATACTTACCGGGACGGAGTTCTTCTGGGGCCAACGTCCTGACTTTC.

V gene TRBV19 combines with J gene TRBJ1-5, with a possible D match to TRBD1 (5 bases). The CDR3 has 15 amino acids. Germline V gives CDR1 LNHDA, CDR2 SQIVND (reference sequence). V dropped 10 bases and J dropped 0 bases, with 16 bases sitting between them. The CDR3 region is CATQDRPYSNQPQHF. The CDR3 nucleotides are TGTGCCACCCAAGACAGACCTTATAGCAATCAGCCCCAGCATTTT.

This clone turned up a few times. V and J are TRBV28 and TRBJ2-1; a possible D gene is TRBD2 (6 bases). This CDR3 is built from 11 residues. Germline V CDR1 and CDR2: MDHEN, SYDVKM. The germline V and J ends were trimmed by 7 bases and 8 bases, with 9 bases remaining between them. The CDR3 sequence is CASTSVHEQFF. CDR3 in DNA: TGTGCCAGCACTAGCGTCCATGAGCAGTTCTTC.

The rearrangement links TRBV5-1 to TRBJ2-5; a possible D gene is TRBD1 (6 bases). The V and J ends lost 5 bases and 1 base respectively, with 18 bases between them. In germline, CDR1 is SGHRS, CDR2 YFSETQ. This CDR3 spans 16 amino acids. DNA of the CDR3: TGCGCCAGCAGTCCCTCGACAGGCTTCCTCCAAGAGACCCAGTACTTC. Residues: CASSPSTGFLQETQYF.

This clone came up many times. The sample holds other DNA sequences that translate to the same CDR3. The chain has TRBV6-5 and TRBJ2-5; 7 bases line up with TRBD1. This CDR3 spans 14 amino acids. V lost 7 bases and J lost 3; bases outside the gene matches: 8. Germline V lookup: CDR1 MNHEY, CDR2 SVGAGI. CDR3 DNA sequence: TGTGCCAGCAACCTAGGGACAGCCAAAGAGACCCAGTACTTC. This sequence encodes CASNLGTAKETQYF.

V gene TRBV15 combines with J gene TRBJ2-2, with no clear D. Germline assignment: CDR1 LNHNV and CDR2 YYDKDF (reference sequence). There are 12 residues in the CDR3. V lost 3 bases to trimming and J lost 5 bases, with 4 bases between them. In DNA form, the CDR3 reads TGTGCCACCAGCAGTGATACCGGGGAGCTGTTTTTT. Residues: CATSSDTGELFF.

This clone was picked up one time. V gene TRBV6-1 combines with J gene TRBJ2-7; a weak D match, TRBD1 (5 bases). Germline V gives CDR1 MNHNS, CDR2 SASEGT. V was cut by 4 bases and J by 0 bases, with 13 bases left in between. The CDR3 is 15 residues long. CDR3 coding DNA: TGTGCCAGCAGTGGGGGCAGAGCTTACTCCTACGAGCAGTACTTC. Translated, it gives CASSGGRAYSYEQYF.

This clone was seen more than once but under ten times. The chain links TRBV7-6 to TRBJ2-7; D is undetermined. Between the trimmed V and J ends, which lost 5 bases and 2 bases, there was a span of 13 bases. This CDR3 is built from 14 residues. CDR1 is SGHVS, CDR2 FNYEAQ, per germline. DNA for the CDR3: TGTGCCAGCAGCCTTGGCGGAAAAACCTACGAGCAGTACTTC. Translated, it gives CASSLGGKTYEQYF.

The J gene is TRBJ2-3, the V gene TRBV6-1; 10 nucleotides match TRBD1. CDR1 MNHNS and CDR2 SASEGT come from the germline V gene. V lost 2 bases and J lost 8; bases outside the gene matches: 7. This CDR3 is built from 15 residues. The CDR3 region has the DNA TGTGCCAGCAGTGAACAGACAGGGGGCGCGGGTACGCAGTATTTT. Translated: CASSEQTGGAGTQYF.

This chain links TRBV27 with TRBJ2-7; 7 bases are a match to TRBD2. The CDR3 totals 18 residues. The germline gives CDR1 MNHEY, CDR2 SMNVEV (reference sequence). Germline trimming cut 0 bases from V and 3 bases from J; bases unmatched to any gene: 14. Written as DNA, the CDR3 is TGTGCCAGCAGTTTATCGGGGAGGGTCGGCGGGAGTGTCTACGAGCAGTACTTC. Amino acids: CASSLSGRVGGSVYEQYF.

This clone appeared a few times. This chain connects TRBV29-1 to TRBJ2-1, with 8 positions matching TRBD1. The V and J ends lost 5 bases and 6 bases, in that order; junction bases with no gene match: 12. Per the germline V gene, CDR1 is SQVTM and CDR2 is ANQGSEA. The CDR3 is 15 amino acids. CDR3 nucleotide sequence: TGCAGCGTTTACCCAGGGGGCACAAGATCCAATGAGCAGTTCTTC. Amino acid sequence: CSVYPGGTRSNEQFF.